What follows are 13 T cell receptor beta chains derived from one specimen sequenced in a study of CD8+ T cells in alopecia areata. In each case, RNA was isolated and then reverse transcribed into cDNA as the sequencing template. Using immunoSEQ multiplex PCR, the repertoire was profiled, and TCRdb retains in-frame clones only, with some absent. This table holds about 150,000 clones, around half found once. Treatment noted: oral pan-JAK inhibitor, 5-10 mg twice daily. The sequences come from CD8+ T cells sorted from blood, collected at week 4, from a patient treated with tofacitinib. The origin of the receptors is a human donor with alopecia areata.

The chain couples TRBV7-9 to TRBJ2-5; 8 bases align to TRBD2. With V trimmed by 5 bases and J by 2 bases, 4 bases remained unmatched. The germline CDR1 and CDR2 sequences are SEHNR and FQNEAQ (reference sequence). The CDR3 sequence is 14 residues long. CDR3 nucleotide sequence: TGTGCCAGCAGCCGGGAGGGGCAGCAAGAGACCCAGTACTTC. Residues: CASSREGQQETQYF.

V is TRBV7-6 and J is TRBJ2-7, with 8 nucleotides matching TRBD1. The germline V gene has CDR1 SGHVS and CDR2 FNYEAQ. The ends lost 5 bases at V and 3 bases at J; junction bases unmatched: 12. The CDR3 has 16 residues. CDR3 DNA sequence: TGTGCCAGCAGCCAGGGGGCGGGGCATGGGGACTACGAGCAGTACTTC. The encoded protein is CASSQGAGHGDYEQYF.

The chain couples TRBV30 to TRBJ2-3; TRBD1 agrees at 9 bases. The junction had 6 bases not matched to a gene; V was cut back by 5 bases and J by 0 bases. The CDR3 covers 15 residues. Looked up from germline, CDR1 is GTSNPN and CDR2 is SVGIG (reference sequence). Written as DNA, the CDR3 is TGTGCCTGGGACCTGGGGACAGGGAGCACAGATACGCAGTATTTT. Translation: CAWDLGTGSTDTQYF.

This clone was detected a few times. This chain uses TRBV15 with TRBJ2-7; D unclear. CDR1 is LNHNV, CDR2 YYDKDF, per germline (reference sequence). CDR3 length equals 14 residues. Trimming removed 5 bases from V and 6 bases from J, with 17 bases in between. CDR3 sequence: CATSLNLETSEQYF. The CDR3 DNA follows: TGTGCCACCAGCCTGAACCTAGAAACCTCCGAGCAGTACTTC.

V and J are TRBV27 and TRBJ1-5, with 7 positions matching TRBD1. V trimming: 4 bases; J trimming: 2 bases; junction bases outside the gene matches: 2. This CDR3 comprises 14 residues. Per germline, CDR1 MNHEY and CDR2 SMNVEV (reference sequence). The DNA for the CDR3 is TGTGCCAGCAGTTCCGGACAGGGCAATCAGCCCCAGCATTTT. Translated: CASSSGQGNQPQHF.

V gene TRBV9 combines with J gene TRBJ1-1; 9 bases match TRBD1. The CDR3 covers 16 residues. V dropped 4 bases and J dropped 4; count of bases not matched to a gene: 11. Germline V gene data show CDR1 as SGDLS and CDR2 as YYNGEE. CDR3 bases: TGTGCCAGCAGCCAGAGGGACAGGGACCCTTCCACTGAAGCTTTCTTT. It encodes CASSQRDRDPSTEAFF.

V usage is TRBV11-2 and J usage is TRBJ2-5; no reliable D call. Germline V gene lookup returns CDR1 SGHAT and CDR2 FQNNGV. V dropped 2 bases and J dropped 7 bases, with 5 bases sitting between them. The CDR3 length is 11 residues. Here the CDR3 reads CASSLSPTQYF. Written as DNA, the CDR3 is TGTGCCAGCAGCTTAAGTCCGACCCAGTACTTC.

This clone has only a few counts. J is TRBJ2-1 and V is TRBV5-1; D is perhaps TRBD2 (6 bases). V dropped 3 bases and J dropped 10 bases, with 11 bases sitting between them. This CDR3 contains 12 residues. Germline CDR1 SGHRS, CDR2 YFSETQ. The DNA for the CDR3 is TGCGCCAGCAGCTGGAGGGCCGGGGAGCAGTTCTTC. Translation: CASSWRAGEQFF. Full variable domain (rest looked up from reference TRBV5-1 and TRBJ2-1): KAGVTQTPRYLIKTRGQQVTLSCSPISGHRSVSWYQQTPGQGLQFLFEYFSETQRNKGNFPGRFSGRQFSNSRSEMNVSTLELGDSALYLCASSWRAGEQFFGPGTRLTVL.

The chain couples TRBV4-1 to TRBJ2-7; the D gene is possibly TRBD2 (6 bases). CDR1 and CDR2 from the germline V gene are MGHRA and YSYEKL. The CDR3 has 14 residues. Trimming removed 1 base at V and 3 bases at J, with 10 bases between. The CDR3 is CASSQVRGNYEQYF. The CDR3 DNA reads TGCGCCAGCAGCCAAGTCCGGGGGAACTACGAGCAGTACTTC.

This clone was seen only a few times. The chain is built from TRBV13 and TRBJ1-1; no reliable D call. Germline values: CDR1 PRHDT, CDR2 FYEKMQ (reference sequence). The V end lost 5 bases, the J end lost 1 base, and 8 bases lay between the germline ends. This CDR3 contains 13 residues. The CDR3 sequence is CASSPTPNTEAFF. For the CDR3, the DNA is TGTGCCAGCAGCCCGACACCGAACACTGAAGCTTTCTTT.

This sequence joins TRBV15 and TRBJ2-5; the D is unclear. The J call may not be correct, given that the DNA end is closer to TRBJ2-7. CDR3 size: 16 residues. CDR1 and CDR2 from the germline V gene are LNHNV and YYDKDF (reference sequence). CDR3 in DNA: TGTGCCACCAGCAGAGATCTCGAGGCGTTTACCTACGAGCAGTACTTC. It translates to CATSRDLEAFTYEQYF.

The chain uses TRBV27 and TRBJ2-3, with D perhaps matching TRBD2 (6 bases). This CDR3 region has 14 residues. Germline CDR1 is MNHEY and CDR2 is SMNVEV (reference sequence). V lost 6 bases and J 1 base, leaving 11 bases between the germline ends. This CDR3 is CASSPSGGTDTQYF. In DNA form, the CDR3 reads TGTGCCAGCAGCCCCTCGGGGGGCACAGATACGCAGTATTTT.

CDR3 residues: CASSWGNTEAFF. CDR3 nucleotide sequence: TGTGCCAGTAGTTGGGGGAACACTGAAGCTTTCTTT. The V call is TRBV19, the J call TRBJ1-1; D gene uncertain. The CDR3 spans 12 residues. Germline lookup yields CDR1 LNHDA and CDR2 SQIVND (reference sequence). Trimming removed 5 bases at V and 1 base at J, with 5 bases between.